This TCR beta chain was recovered during a study of regulatory dendritic cells for organ transplantation (dated by TCRdb to about 2017). Background on the whole study: TCRbeta repertoires were sequenced from sorted naive and memory CD4+ and CD8+ T cells before and after allostimulation with regulatory or mature dendritic cells.

Multiplexed two-step PCR with Vbeta-specific forward primers and Jbeta-specific reverse primers was used to amplify TCRbeta CDR3 regions. Through the immunoSEQ service, TCRbeta libraries were sequenced on an Illumina instrument. As for the original processing: IMGT annotation was used to assign V, D and J genes, and synthetic CDR3 analogues were used to correct the counts for multiplex PCR bias. In the immunoSEQ Analyzer, repertoire clonality was calculated as one minus the normalized Shannon entropy. Whether a clone counted as expanded was decided by Fisher's exact test with Benjamini-Hochberg false discovery rate control and a two-tailed cutoff of P<0.01. TCRdb carries this immuneACCESS record with in-frame sequences only. Its versions omit some clonotypes, under half of them owing to an unresolved V gene in the studies checked, with the rest unexplained. V and J calls and clone size are given by that table; D and trimming were obtained from the DNA. The table for this sample lists 25,000 to 30,000 clones; approximately 82% of them were counted only once. The ten top clones hold about 0.095% of the sample.

Overall results and qualifications from the work: Of the resting subsets, memory CD8+ T cells had the largest number of alloreactive TCR clonotypes. Only a couple of subjects were sequenced, and the authors noted considerable between-individual heterogeneity in the alloreactive memory CD8+ T cell pool. The repertoires of naive CD4+ and CD8+ T cells were highly diverse, while memory cell repertoires were less diverse, with memory CD8+ cells being the most oligoclonal. Expansion of memory CD8+ clones was induced by allostimulation in both subjects, but more limited expansion appeared to be induced by regulatory dendritic cells than by mature dendritic cells.

At the junction V is shortened by 4 bases and J by 0 bases, with 5 bases in between. From the cysteine up to the phenylalanine, the CDR3 has a length of 13 residues. Only CDR3 DNA is held: 39 bases, read in frame from base 1. Taken from the germline V gene (reference sequence), the CDR1 and CDR2 loops are SGHNT and YYREEE. This clone was seen a handful of times. The antigen it binds to is not known. Base quality data are lacking; no much larger clone is found one base away. FACS was used to sort CD4+ or CD8+ cells into naive T cells, defined as CD45RA+, and memory T cells, defined as CD45RO+. A couple of healthy control subjects provided the T cells used for TCR sequencing. For the mixed lymphocyte reactions, sorted T cell subsets left unstimulated acted as baseline controls. The Qiagen DNeasy Blood & Tissue Kit was used for extraction of genomic DNA.

This clonotype was sampled from a human donor in good health. The sample consisted of naive CD4+ T cells from blood. The meaning of the sample's cell subset or site label: CD45RA+ naive T cells. Here the chain combines TRBV5-4 and TRBJ1-5; a confident D gene designation cannot be given. CDR3 protein: CASSRNSNQPQHF. Read as DNA, the sequence is TGTGCCAGCAGCCGTAATAGCAATCAGCCCCAGCATTTT.